This T cell receptor (beta chain) was recovered during a study of blood T cell repertoires in COVID-19. About the research overall: Donors in the United States, Italy and Spain gave samples during acute or convalescent COVID-19.

In the source study's methods: The assay estimated nucleated cells by amplifying reference gene primers. Method: immunoSEQ multiplex PCR; TCRdb's copy keeps in-frame clones and lacks some. The D gene and trimming were derived from the DNA, and the V and J assignments and clone size from that table. This table holds about 220,000 clones, roughly 86% found once. The CDR3 covers 16 residues. The sample taken for sequencing was PBMCs or T cells enriched from blood (not recorded which). The chain couples TRBV21-1 to TRBJ1-1. TRBV21-1 is assigned pseudogene status. The clonotype comes from a woman in her thirties with acute COVID-19. In DNA, the CDR3 is TGTGCCAGCAGCAAATACTTCGCAATTACTAACACTGAAGCTTTCTTT. Residues: CASSKYFAITNTEAFF.